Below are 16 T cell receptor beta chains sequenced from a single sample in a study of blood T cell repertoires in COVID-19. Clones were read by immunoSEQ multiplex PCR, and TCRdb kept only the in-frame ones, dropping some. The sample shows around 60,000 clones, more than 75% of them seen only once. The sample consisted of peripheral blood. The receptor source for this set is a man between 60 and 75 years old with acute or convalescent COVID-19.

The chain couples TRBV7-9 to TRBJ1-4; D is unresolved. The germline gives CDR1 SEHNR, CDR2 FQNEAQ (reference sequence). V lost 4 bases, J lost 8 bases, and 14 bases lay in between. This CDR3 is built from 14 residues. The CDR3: CASSSTNGGEKLFF. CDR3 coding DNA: TGTGCCAGCAGCTCGACCAATGGAGGGGAAAAACTGTTTTTT.

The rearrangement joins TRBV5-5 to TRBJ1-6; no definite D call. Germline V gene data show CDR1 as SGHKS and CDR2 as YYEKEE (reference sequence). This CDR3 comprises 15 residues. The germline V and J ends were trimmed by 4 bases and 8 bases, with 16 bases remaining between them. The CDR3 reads CASSRGGSLDSPLHF. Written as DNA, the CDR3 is TGTGCCAGCAGCCGCGGTGGGAGTCTCGATTCACCCCTCCACTTT.

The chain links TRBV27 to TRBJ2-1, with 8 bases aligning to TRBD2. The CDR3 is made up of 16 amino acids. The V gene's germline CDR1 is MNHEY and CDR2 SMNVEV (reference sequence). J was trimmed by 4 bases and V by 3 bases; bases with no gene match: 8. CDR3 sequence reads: CASSFSGGANYNEQFF. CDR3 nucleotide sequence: TGTGCCAGCAGTTTTTCGGGGGGGGCTAATTACAATGAGCAGTTCTTC.

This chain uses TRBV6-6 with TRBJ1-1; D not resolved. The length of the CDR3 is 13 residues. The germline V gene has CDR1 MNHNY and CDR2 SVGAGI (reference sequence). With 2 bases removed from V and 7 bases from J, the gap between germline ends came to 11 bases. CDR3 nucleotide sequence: TGTGCCAGCAGTTACGGTATGGGAGGTGAAGCTTTCTTT. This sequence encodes CASSYGMGGEAFF.

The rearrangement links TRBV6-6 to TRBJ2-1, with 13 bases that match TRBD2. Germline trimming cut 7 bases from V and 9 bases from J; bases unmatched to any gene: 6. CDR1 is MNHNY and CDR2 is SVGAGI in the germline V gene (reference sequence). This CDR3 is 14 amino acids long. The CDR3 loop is CASTTSGGAGEQFF. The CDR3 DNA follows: TGTGCCAGCACAACTAGCGGGGGGGCGGGTGAGCAGTTCTTC.

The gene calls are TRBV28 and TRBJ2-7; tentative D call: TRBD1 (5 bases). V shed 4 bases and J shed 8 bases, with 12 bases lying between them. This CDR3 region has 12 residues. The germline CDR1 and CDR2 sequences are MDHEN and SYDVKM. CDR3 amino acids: CASSSTVNQQYF. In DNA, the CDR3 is TGTGCCAGCAGTTCGACAGTAAACCAGCAGTACTTC.

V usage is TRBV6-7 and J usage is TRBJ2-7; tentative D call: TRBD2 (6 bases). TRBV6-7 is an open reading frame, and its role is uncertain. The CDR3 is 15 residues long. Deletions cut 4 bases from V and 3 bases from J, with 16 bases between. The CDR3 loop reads CASSSPRGIFYEQYF. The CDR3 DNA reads TGTGCCAGCAGTTCCCCGCGGGGCATCTTCTACGAGCAGTACTTC.

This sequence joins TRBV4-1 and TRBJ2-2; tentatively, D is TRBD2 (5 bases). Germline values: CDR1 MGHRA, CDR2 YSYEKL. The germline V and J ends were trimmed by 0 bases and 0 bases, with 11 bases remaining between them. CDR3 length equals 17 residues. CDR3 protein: CASSQDRGSANTGELFF. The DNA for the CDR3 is TGCGCCAGCAGCCAAGATCGGGGTTCCGCGAACACCGGGGAGCTGTTTTTT.

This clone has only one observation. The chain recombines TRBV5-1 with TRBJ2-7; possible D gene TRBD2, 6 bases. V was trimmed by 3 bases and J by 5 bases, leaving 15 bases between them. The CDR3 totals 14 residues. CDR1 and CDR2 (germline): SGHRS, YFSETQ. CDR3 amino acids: CASSWRGAENEQYF. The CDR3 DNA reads TGCGCCAGCAGCTGGAGGGGCGCGGAAAACGAGCAGTACTTC.

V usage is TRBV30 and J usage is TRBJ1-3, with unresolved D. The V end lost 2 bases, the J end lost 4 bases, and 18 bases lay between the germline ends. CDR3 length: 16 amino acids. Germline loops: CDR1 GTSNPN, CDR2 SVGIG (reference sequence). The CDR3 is CAWSRGSPRRGNTIYF. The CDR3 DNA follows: TGTGCCTGGAGTCGAGGGTCGCCCCGGAGAGGAAACACCATATATTTT.

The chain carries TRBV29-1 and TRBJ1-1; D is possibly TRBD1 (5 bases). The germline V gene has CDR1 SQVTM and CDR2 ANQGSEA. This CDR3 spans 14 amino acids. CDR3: CLVRTYDRNTEAFF. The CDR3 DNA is TGCCTGGTCAGGACATATGACCGAAACACTGAAGCTTTCTTT.

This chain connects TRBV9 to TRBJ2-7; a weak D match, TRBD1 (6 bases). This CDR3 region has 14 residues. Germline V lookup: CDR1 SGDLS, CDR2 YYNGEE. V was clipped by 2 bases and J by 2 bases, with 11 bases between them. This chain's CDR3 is CASSVGQGTYEQYF. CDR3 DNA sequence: TGTGCCAGCAGCGTTGGCCAGGGGACCTACGAGCAGTACTTC.

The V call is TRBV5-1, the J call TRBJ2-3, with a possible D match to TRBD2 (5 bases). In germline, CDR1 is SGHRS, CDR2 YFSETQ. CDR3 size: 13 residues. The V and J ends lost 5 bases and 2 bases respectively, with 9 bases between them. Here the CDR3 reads CASRRGITDTQYF. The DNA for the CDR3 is TGCGCCAGCAGGCGAGGGATCACAGATACGCAGTATTTT.

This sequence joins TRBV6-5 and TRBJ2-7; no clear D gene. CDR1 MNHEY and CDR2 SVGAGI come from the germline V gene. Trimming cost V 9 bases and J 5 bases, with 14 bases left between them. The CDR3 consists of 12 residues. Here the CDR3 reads CASRRVRDEQYF. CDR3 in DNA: TGTGCCAGTCGCCGGGTTCGCGACGAGCAGTACTTC.

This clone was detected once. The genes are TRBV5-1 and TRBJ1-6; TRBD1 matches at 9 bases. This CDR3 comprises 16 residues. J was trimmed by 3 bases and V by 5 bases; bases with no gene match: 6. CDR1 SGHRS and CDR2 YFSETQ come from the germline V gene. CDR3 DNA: TGCGCCAGCAGTCAGGACAGGGGAGGCTATAATTCACCCCTCCACTTT. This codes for CASSQDRGGYNSPLHF.

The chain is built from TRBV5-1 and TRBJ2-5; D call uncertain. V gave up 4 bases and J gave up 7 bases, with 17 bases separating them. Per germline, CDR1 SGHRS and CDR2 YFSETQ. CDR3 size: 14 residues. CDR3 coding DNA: TGCGCCAGCAGCACTGACCAGGTCGTAGGGACCCAGTACTTC. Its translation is CASSTDQVVGTQYF.